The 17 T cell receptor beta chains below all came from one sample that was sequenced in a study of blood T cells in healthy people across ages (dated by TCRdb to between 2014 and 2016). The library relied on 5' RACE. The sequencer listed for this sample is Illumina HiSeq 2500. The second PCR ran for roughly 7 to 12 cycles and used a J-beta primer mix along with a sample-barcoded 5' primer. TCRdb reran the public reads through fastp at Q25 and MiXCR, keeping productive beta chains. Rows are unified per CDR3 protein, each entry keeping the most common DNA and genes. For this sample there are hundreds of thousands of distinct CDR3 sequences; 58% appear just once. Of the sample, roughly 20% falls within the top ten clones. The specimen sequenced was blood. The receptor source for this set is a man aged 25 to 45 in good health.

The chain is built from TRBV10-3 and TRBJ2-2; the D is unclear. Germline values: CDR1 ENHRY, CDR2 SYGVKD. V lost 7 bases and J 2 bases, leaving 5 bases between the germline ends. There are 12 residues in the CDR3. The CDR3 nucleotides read TGTGCCATCACAGGAAACACCGGGGAGCTGTTTTTT. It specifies CAITGNTGELFF.

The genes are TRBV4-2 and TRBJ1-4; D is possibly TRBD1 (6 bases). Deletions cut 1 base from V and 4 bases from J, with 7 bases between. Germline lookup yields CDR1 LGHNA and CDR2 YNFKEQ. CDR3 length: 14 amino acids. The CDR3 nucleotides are TGTGCCAGCAGCCAAGCACAGGGTAATGAAAAACTGTTTTTT. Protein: CASSQAQGNEKLFF.

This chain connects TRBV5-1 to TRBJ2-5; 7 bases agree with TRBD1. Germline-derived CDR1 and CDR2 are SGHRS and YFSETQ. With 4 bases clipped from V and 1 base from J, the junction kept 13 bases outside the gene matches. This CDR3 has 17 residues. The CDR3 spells CASSEGLGTALQETQYF. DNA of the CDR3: TGCGCCAGCAGCGAGGGGTTAGGGACAGCGCTCCAAGAGACCCAGTACTTC.

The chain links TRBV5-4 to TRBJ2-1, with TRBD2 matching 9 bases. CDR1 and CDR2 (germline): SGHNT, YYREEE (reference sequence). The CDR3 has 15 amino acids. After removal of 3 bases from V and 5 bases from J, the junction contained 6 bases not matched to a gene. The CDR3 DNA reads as TGTGCCAGCAGCTGGGGGGCGGGGGGGAACAATGAGCAGTTCTTC. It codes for CASSWGAGGNNEQFF.

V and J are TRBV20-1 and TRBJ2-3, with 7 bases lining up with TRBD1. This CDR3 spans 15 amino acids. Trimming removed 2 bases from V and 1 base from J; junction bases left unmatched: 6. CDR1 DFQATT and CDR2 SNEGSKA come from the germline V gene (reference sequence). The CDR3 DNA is TGCAGTGCTAGAAACAGGGGCGCTGGCACAGATACGCAGTATTTT. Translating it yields CSARNRGAGTDTQYF.

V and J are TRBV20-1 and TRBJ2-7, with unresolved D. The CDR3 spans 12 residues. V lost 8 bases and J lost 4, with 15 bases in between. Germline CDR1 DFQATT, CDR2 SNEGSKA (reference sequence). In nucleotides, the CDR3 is TGCAGTACCAGACCCTTGGTATACGAGCAGTACTTC. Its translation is CSTRPLVYEQYF.

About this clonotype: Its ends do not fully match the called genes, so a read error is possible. The CDR3 nucleotides are TGTGTCAGCAGCCAATTGGACAGAAACACTGAAGCTTTCTTT. This sequence encodes CVSSQLDRNTEAFF. The J gene is TRBJ1-1, the V gene TRBV3-1; D possibly corresponds to TRBD1 (6 bases). This CDR3 has 14 residues. The germline V gene encodes CDR1 LGHDT and CDR2 YNNKEL (reference sequence).

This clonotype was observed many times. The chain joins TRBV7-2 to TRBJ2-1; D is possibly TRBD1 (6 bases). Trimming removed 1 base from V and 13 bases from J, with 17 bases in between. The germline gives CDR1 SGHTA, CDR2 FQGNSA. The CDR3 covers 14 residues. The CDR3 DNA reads TGTGCCAGCAGCTTAGGGGGGCGGGCCCGCCCCCAGTTCTTC. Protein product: CASSLGGRARPQFF.

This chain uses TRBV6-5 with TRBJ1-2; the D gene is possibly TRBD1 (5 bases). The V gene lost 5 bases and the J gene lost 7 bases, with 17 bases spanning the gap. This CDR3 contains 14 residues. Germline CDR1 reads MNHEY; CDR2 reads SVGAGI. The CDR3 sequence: CASSTGLLGGGYTF. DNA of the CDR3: TGTGCCAGCAGTACGGGACTTCTGGGTGGTGGCTACACCTTC.

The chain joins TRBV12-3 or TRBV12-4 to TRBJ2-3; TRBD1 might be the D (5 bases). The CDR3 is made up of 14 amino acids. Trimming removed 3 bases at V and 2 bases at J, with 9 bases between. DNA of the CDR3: TGTGCCAGCAGTTTGGGCAGGGTCACAGATACGCAGTATTTT. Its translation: CASSLGRVTDTQYF.

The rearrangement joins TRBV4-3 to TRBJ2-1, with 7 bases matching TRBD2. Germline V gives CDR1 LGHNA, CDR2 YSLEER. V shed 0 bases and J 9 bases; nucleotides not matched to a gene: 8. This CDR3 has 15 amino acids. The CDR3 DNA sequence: TGCGCCAGCAGCCAAGAAGGACGCGGGAGTGTTGAGCAGTTCTTC. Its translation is CASSQEGRGSVEQFF.

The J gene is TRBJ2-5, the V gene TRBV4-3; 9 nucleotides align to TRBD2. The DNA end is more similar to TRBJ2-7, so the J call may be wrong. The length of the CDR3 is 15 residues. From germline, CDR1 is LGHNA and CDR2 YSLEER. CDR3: CASSSIAGEGFEQYF. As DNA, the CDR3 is TGCGCCAGCAGCTCAATAGCGGGAGAGGGGTTCGAGCAGTACTTC.

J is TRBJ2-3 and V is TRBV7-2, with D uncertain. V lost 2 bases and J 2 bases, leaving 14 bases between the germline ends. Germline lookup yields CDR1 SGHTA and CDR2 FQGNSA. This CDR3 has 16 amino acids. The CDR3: CASSLIGRSYTDTQYF. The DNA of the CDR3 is TGTGCCAGCAGCTTAATAGGCAGGTCGTACACAGATACGCAGTATTTT.

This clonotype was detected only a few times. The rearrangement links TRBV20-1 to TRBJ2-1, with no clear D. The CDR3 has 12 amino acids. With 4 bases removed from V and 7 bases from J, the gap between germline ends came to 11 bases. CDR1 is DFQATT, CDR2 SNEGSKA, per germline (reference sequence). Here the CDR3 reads CSATRQLNEQFF. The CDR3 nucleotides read TGCAGTGCTACGCGACAACTTAATGAGCAGTTCTTC.

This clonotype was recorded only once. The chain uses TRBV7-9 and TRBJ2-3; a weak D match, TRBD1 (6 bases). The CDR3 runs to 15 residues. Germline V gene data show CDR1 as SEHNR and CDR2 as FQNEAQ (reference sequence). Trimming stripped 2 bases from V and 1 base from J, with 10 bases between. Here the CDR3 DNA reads TGTGCCAGCAGCTTACGGGACACAGGCACAGATACGCAGTATTTT. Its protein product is CASSLRDTGTDTQYF.

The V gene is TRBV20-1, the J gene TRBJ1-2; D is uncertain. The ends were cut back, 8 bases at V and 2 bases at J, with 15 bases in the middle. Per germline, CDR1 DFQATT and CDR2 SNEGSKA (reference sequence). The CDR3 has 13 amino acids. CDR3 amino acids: CSTIDKVNYGYTF. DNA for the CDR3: TGCAGTACTATCGACAAGGTCAACTATGGCTACACCTTC.

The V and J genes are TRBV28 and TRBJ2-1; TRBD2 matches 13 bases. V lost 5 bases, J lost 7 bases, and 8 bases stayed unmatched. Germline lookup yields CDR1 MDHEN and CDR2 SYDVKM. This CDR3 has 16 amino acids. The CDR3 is CASSGGTSGIWNEQFF. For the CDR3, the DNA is TGTGCCAGCAGTGGCGGGACTAGCGGGATATGGAATGAGCAGTTCTTC.